Presented here are 8 T cell receptor beta chains from one specimen sequenced in a study of early T cells in non-severe SARS-CoV-2 infection. MiXCR, applied by TCRdb to the 5' RACE reads, yields one record per CDR3 protein. Of just under 45,000 distinct CDR3 sequences listed, about 11% were seen once; the top ten hold around a tenth. Sequencing was performed on whole blood. The receptors shown here come from an adult who was a healthcare worker with PCR-confirmed SARS-CoV-2 infection or an uninfected control (not recorded which).

The V call is TRBV30, the J call TRBJ2-5; the D is unclear. CDR1 is GTSNPN, CDR2 SVGIG, per germline (reference sequence). The V gene lost 0 bases and the J gene lost 7 bases, with 12 bases spanning the gap. This CDR3 region has 13 residues. The CDR3 loop reads CAWSVKGSGTQYF. The CDR3 region has the DNA TGTGCCTGGAGTGTGAAGGGATCCGGGACCCAGTACTTC.

This clonotype was counted between two and nine times. This sequence joins TRBV9 and TRBJ1-3, with D unresolved. The CDR3 is 16 residues long. CDR1 is SGDLS and CDR2 is YYNGEE in the germline V gene. V dropped 0 bases and J dropped 0 bases, with 10 bases sitting between them. Here the CDR3 reads CASSVDPVSSGNTIYF. DNA of the CDR3: TGTGCCAGCAGCGTAGACCCGGTTAGCTCTGGAAACACCATATATTTT. The full variable domain, its missing parts supplied by reference TRBV9 and TRBJ1-3, is DSGVTQTPKHLITATGQRVTLRCSPRSGDLSVYWYQQSLDQGLQFLIQYYNGEERAKGNILERFSAQQFPDLHSELNLSSLELGDSALYFCASSVDPVSSGNTIYFGEGSWLTVV.

The chain carries TRBV4-3 and TRBJ1-6; D possibly corresponds to TRBD1 (6 bases). Deletions cut 0 bases from V and 7 bases from J, with 13 bases between. Germline-derived CDR1 and CDR2 are LGHNA and YSLEER. The CDR3 is 16 amino acids. This chain's CDR3 is CASSQESNRANSPLHF. The CDR3 DNA reads as TGCGCCAGCAGCCAAGAGTCCAACAGGGCCAATTCACCCCTCCACTTT.

This clonotype was detected many times. The chain couples TRBV5-4 to TRBJ2-5; no clear D. Between the trimmed V and J ends, which lost 4 bases and 4 bases, there was a span of 11 bases. Germline CDR1 SGHNT, CDR2 YYREEE (reference sequence). The CDR3 covers 13 residues. The CDR3 protein is CASSLDRTETQYF. CDR3 coding DNA: TGTGCCAGCAGCCTAGACCGTACAGAGACCCAGTACTTC.

The table lists this clonotype with many counts. The V gene is TRBV6-6, the J gene TRBJ1-2; possibly TRBD1 for D (6 bases). The CDR3 covers 16 residues. Trimming stripped 7 bases from V and 7 bases from J, with 25 bases between. Germline V gene sequence: CDR1 MNHNY, CDR2 SVGAGI (reference sequence). CDR3 DNA: TGTGCCAGCACCCCACCCGGACAGTCCAGGGGTCGTGGCTACACCTTC. Translated: CASTPPGQSRGRGYTF.

The table lists this clonotype with a few counts. The gene calls are TRBV20-1 and TRBJ1-2, with a tentative D call TRBD1 (5 bases). This CDR3 comprises 11 residues. V was clipped by 5 bases and J by 3 bases, with 7 bases between them. Germline V lookup: CDR1 DFQATT, CDR2 SNEGSKA (reference sequence). For the CDR3, the DNA is TGCAGTGCTCCCAGGGACTATGGCTACACCTTC. Protein: CSAPRDYGYTF.

This clonotype was seen repeatedly, ten times or more. The chain joins TRBV12-3 or TRBV12-4 to TRBJ2-3; D possibly matches TRBD1 or TRBD2 (5 bases each). Trimming shortened V by 6 bases and J by 5 bases, and 12 bases separated the two germline ends. The CDR3 has 13 residues. The CDR3 is CASRRGSGDTQYF. For the CDR3, the DNA is TGTGCCAGCAGGAGGGGATCAGGAGATACGCAGTATTTT.

This clonotype was seen a few times. The V and J genes are TRBV27 and TRBJ2-1; possible D gene TRBD1, 6 bases. V was trimmed by 3 bases and J by 7 bases, leaving 10 bases between them. The CDR3 loop spans 13 amino acids. Per germline, CDR1 MNHEY and CDR2 SMNVEV (reference sequence). The CDR3 DNA sequence: TGTGCCAGCAGTTTGGCCCAGGGGAATGAGCAGTTCTTC. It encodes CASSLAQGNEQFF.